This TCR beta chain was identified during a study of shared clonotypes between healthy human individuals. This table comes from immunoSEQ multiplex PCR, and its TCRdb copy is limited to in-frame clones, with some not included. The sample gives about 1.5 million clones, approximately 98% of which show up once; 0.45% is in the top ten. The sequencing sample was made of naive CD4+ T cells sorted from blood. Subset denoted: CD45RA+ positively selected. This receptor was taken from a man between 25 and 39 years old in good health.

The CDR3, as DNA: TGCGCCAGCACTCAGACGACAGGAGACCCGTATACGCAGTATTTT. It is translated as CASTQTTGDPYTQYF. The chain employs TRBV5-1 and TRBJ2-3, with D possibly TRBD1 on 6 matching bases. V lost 6 bases to trimming and J lost 7 bases, with 21 bases between them. CDR1 SGHRS and CDR2 YFSETQ come from the germline V gene. This CDR3 comprises 15 residues.